These 29 T cell receptor beta chains were sequenced from one sample in a study of beta chain features in type 1 diabetes. Study-wide results and caveats: TCRB CDR3 length was moderately but significantly reduced in all four CD4+ subsets of Type 1 diabetes patients.

Of the isolated RNA, all was reverse transcribed, and so the sequenced material was expressed TCRB transcripts. Profiling relied on immunoSEQ multiplex PCR, and the TCRdb table lists in-frame clones only, not all of them. This table holds hundreds of thousands of clones, about 15% found once. These TCRs' antigens remain unknown. Sequencing was carried out using naive CD4+ T cells from blood. The receptors were gathered from a man in his late teens or twenties with type 1 diabetes.

J is TRBJ2-3 and V is TRBV5-1; 15 nucleotides match TRBD2. The length of the CDR3 is 17 residues. J was trimmed by 4 bases and V by 4 bases; bases with no gene match: 7. Germline V gene data show CDR1 as SGHRS and CDR2 as YFSETQ. The CDR3 protein is CASSPGLAGGFADTQYF. CDR3 in DNA: TGCGCCAGCAGCCCGGGACTAGCGGGGGGTTTCGCAGATACGCAGTATTTT.

This clone was observed a handful of times. This chain joins TRBV2 and TRBJ2-7, with D tentatively TRBD1 (5 bases). Per germline, CDR1 SNHLY and CDR2 FYNNEI. This CDR3 has 13 amino acids. The V and J ends lost 9 bases and 5 bases respectively, with 17 bases between them. CDR3: CASIKGVDHEQYF. CDR3 nucleotides: TGTGCCAGTATAAAAGGGGTCGACCACGAGCAGTACTTC.

This clone was detected a few times. This chain uses TRBV23-1 with TRBJ2-7; D is undetermined. TRBV23-1 is an open reading frame whose function is uncertain. This CDR3 region has 18 residues. V lost 4 bases, J lost 0 bases, and 22 bases lay in between. The CDR3 region is CASSPLSNLLQSSYEQYF. Here the CDR3 DNA reads TGCGCCAGCAGTCCCCTGTCTAACCTACTTCAAAGCTCCTACGAGCAGTACTTC.

This clone was recorded a few times. This chain joins TRBV11-2 and TRBJ2-3; D ambiguous. CDR1 and CDR2 from the germline V gene are SGHAT and FQNNGV. V shed 5 bases and J shed 0 bases, with 15 bases lying between them. This CDR3 is 16 amino acids long. CDR3 in amino acids: CASSGYFGGSTDTQYF. DNA for the CDR3: TGTGCCAGCAGCGGTTATTTCGGTGGTAGCACAGATACGCAGTATTTT.

The V gene is TRBV7-2, the J gene TRBJ2-3; 7 nucleotides match TRBD2. The CDR3 runs to 16 residues. Trimming took 5 bases from V and 1 from J; bases not matched to a gene: 9. Germline loops: CDR1 SGHTA, CDR2 FQGNSA. CDR3 sequence: CASSPPRLAGTDTQYF. The CDR3 region has the DNA TGTGCCAGCAGCCCCCCGAGGCTAGCGGGCACAGATACGCAGTATTTT.

This clone was detected only a few times. V usage is TRBV21-1 and J usage is TRBJ2-7; the table's D call, TRBD2, has no DNA check behind it. TRBV21-1 is given as a pseudogene. The CDR3 totals 14 residues. CDR3 sequence reads: CASSKRSSGNEQYF. DNA of the CDR3: TGTGCCAGCAGCAAAAGGTCTTCGGGGAACGAGCAGTACTTC.

The rearrangement joins TRBV2 to TRBJ2-5; D possibly corresponds to TRBD2 (5 bases). Looked up from germline, CDR1 is SNHLY and CDR2 is FYNNEI. There are 11 residues in the CDR3. The V end lost 8 bases, the J end lost 5 bases, and 9 bases lay between the germline ends. The CDR3 here is CASLGGETQYF. Written as DNA, the CDR3 is TGTGCCAGCTTAGGAGGCGAGACCCAGTACTTC.

J is TRBJ2-3 and V is TRBV2; 8 nucleotides match TRBD1. CDR1 is SNHLY, CDR2 FYNNEI, per germline. The CDR3 spans 13 residues. Unmatched junction bases numbered 5, after V lost 2 bases and J lost 10 bases. The CDR3 loop reads CASSENRGNSQYF. The CDR3 DNA reads as TGTGCCAGCAGTGAAAACAGGGGGAATTCGCAGTATTTT.

In this sample, this clone turned up a few times. This rearrangement joins TRBV2 to TRBJ2-4; 8 bases match TRBD1. V lost 6 bases to trimming and J lost 8 bases; unmatched junction nucleotides: 9. Germline CDR1 reads SNHLY; CDR2 reads FYNNEI. The CDR3 length is 14 residues. As DNA, the CDR3 is TGTGCCAGCAGGGAACAGGGGGTAGGGGACATTCAGTACTTC. Translation gives CASREQGVGDIQYF.

The rearrangement links TRBV4-3 to TRBJ1-5; D ambiguous. V dropped 0 bases and J dropped 4 bases, with 10 bases sitting between them. The CDR3 runs 15 residues. CDR1 and CDR2 (germline): LGHNA, YSLEER. The CDR3 sequence is CASSQDLLLNQPQHF. The CDR3 nucleotides are TGCGCCAGCAGCCAAGACTTACTCCTGAATCAGCCCCAGCATTTT.

V usage is TRBV6-1 and J usage is TRBJ2-7; 8 bases are a match to TRBD2. Germline CDR1 reads MNHNS; CDR2 reads SASEGT. The CDR3 spans 15 residues. V was clipped by 7 bases and J by 2 bases; unmatched bases: 10. In nucleotides, the CDR3 is TGTGCCAGCAAGAGGCTAGCGGGCGATGCCTACGAGCAGTACTTC. Translation gives CASKRLAGDAYEQYF.

This clone has more than one count but fewer than ten. The rearrangement uses TRBV28 and TRBJ1-2; no reliable D call. The CDR3 extends over 17 amino acids. Germline V lookup: CDR1 MDHEN, CDR2 SYDVKM. Deletions cut 3 bases from V and 7 bases from J, with 24 bases between. This CDR3 reads CASSFSIPTRGMGGYTF. CDR3 in DNA: TGTGCCAGCAGTTTCTCGATTCCCACACGGGGAATGGGTGGCTACACCTTC.

The chain has TRBV29-1 and TRBJ2-3; 8 nucleotides align to TRBD2. J gave up 5 bases and V 6 bases, and 7 bases lay outside the gene matches. Germline CDR1 reads SQVTM; CDR2 reads ANQGSEA. The CDR3 spans 13 residues. CDR3 nucleotides: TGCAGCGTCAAGGGACTAGTAGTAGATACGCAGTATTTT. This gives the protein CSVKGLVVDTQYF.

This chain joins TRBV7-9 and TRBJ1-2; TRBD1 aligns across 10 bases. The junction had 10 bases not matched to a gene; V was cut back by 1 base and J by 8 bases. CDR1 and CDR2 (germline): SEHNR, FQNEAQ (reference sequence). The CDR3 covers 16 residues. The CDR3 DNA follows: TGTGCCAGCAGCTTAGGTCTTCGGACAGGGGGACGAGGCTACACCTTC. This sequence encodes CASSLGLRTGGRGYTF.

The chain combines TRBV5-4 with TRBJ2-1; TRBD2 aligns across 8 bases. J was trimmed by 6 bases and V by 0 bases; bases with no gene match: 5. The germline gives CDR1 SGHNT, CDR2 YYREEE (reference sequence). There are 15 residues in the CDR3. CDR3: CASSLVSGGRNEQFF. The CDR3 coding sequence is TGTGCCAGCAGCTTGGTATCGGGGGGGCGCAATGAGCAGTTCTTC. The full variable domain, rest sourced from reference TRBV5-4 and TRBJ2-1, is ETGVTQSPTHLIKTRGQQVTLRCSSQSGHNTVSWYQQALGQGPQFIFQYYREEENGRGNFPPRFSGLQFPNYSSELNVNALELDDSALYLCASSLVSGGRNEQFFGPGTRLTVL.

The chain uses TRBV28 and TRBJ2-7; D is ambiguous. Germline CDR1 reads MDHEN; CDR2 reads SYDVKM. Trimming took 7 bases from V and 2 from J, leaving 9 bases between them. This CDR3 comprises 12 residues. CDR3 sequence: CASTASTYEQYF. CDR3 nucleotides: TGTGCCAGCACCGCGAGCACCTACGAGCAGTACTTC.

There are a few counts of this clone. This sequence joins TRBV9 and TRBJ2-5; weak D call: TRBD2 (6 bases). The CDR3 is 13 amino acids. V dropped 3 bases and J dropped 2 bases, with 8 bases sitting between them. Per germline, CDR1 SGDLS and CDR2 YYNGEE. The CDR3 coding sequence is TGTGCCAGCAGCGCGACTAGTCAAGAGACCCAGTACTTC. As protein: CASSATSQETQYF.

V usage is TRBV5-1 and J usage is TRBJ1-2; 10 nucleotides align to TRBD1. With V trimmed by 3 bases and J by 5 bases, 7 bases remained unmatched. This CDR3 contains 15 residues. CDR1 and CDR2 from the germline V gene are SGHRS and YFSETQ. The CDR3 spells CASSYDRGPVYGYTF. The CDR3 DNA reads as TGCGCCAGCAGCTACGACAGGGGGCCGGTTTATGGCTACACCTTC.

The CDR3 protein is CASSSYSGTGSNQPQHF. The CDR3 nucleotides are TGTGCCAGCAGTTCGTACTCCGGGACAGGGAGCAATCAGCCCCAGCATTTT. The chain couples TRBV28 to TRBJ1-5; 9 nucleotides match TRBD1. J gave up 1 base and V 4 bases, and 8 bases lay outside the gene matches. Germline V gives CDR1 MDHEN, CDR2 SYDVKM. The CDR3 spans 17 residues.

This clone has only a few counts. The chain links TRBV28 to TRBJ2-3; D possibly corresponds to TRBD1 (6 bases). The CDR3 runs 14 residues. Germline assignment: CDR1 MDHEN and CDR2 SYDVKM. V lost 6 bases and J lost 3, with 13 bases in between. The DNA for the CDR3 is TGTGCCAGCAGCCAAAGACAGGTTACAGATACGCAGTATTTT. It yields the protein CASSQRQVTDTQYF.

This clone was detected a few times. This chain links TRBV19 with TRBJ2-2; 9 bases map to TRBD1. From germline, CDR1 is LNHDA and CDR2 SQIVND (reference sequence). The V and J ends lost 3 bases and 7 bases, in that order; junction bases with no gene match: 6. The CDR3 is made up of 15 amino acids. The CDR3 DNA reads TGTGCCAGTAGTATGGAGGGACAGGGTGTCGGGGAGCTGTTTTTT. Amino acid sequence: CASSMEGQGVGELFF.

This chain uses TRBV27 with TRBJ1-4, with TRBD1 matching 9 bases. Trimming removed 3 bases from V and 6 bases from J; junction bases left unmatched: 5. The V gene's germline CDR1 is MNHEY and CDR2 SMNVEV (reference sequence). CDR3 length: 15 amino acids. CDR3: CASSFGGQGYEKLFF. DNA of the CDR3: TGTGCCAGCAGTTTCGGGGGACAGGGATATGAAAAACTGTTTTTT.

This clone occurred a few times. The V call is TRBV2, the J call TRBJ1-5; TRBD1 matches 8 bases. Trimming at V came to 3 bases and at J to 3 bases, leaving 7 bases not matched to a gene. Germline CDR1 and CDR2: SNHLY and FYNNEI. The CDR3 loop spans 16 amino acids. CDR3 sequence reads: CASSDLDRVYNQPQHF. CDR3 DNA: TGTGCCAGCAGTGATTTGGACAGGGTATACAATCAGCCCCAGCATTTT.

The sample holds a few counts of this clone. CDR3 in amino acids: CASSFIGGYGYTF. The DNA of the CDR3 is TGTGCCAGCAGTTTTATAGGGGGCTATGGCTACACCTTC. The gene calls are TRBV27 and TRBJ1-2; tentative D call: TRBD1 (6 bases). V lost 3 bases to trimming and J lost 4 bases, with 9 bases between them. Germline assignment: CDR1 MNHEY and CDR2 SMNVEV (reference sequence). The CDR3 runs to 13 residues.

The chain is built from TRBV29-1 and TRBJ2-7, with D unclear. The CDR3 covers 13 residues. Germline V gene sequence: CDR1 SQVTM, CDR2 ANQGSEA. The ends were cut back, 1 base at V and 0 bases at J, with 7 bases in the middle. This CDR3 is CSVEVQRSYEQYF. CDR3 nucleotides: TGCAGCGTTGAAGTCCAGCGCTCCTACGAGCAGTACTTC.

The chain recombines TRBV7-2 with TRBJ2-7, with TRBD2 matching 12 bases. The CDR3 is made up of 15 amino acids. Germline trimming cut 0 bases from V and 7 bases from J; bases unmatched to any gene: 4. Germline V gives CDR1 SGHTA, CDR2 FQGNSA. Here the CDR3 reads CASSLALAGGREQYF. Here the CDR3 DNA reads TGTGCCAGCAGCTTAGCCCTAGCGGGGGGGCGTGAGCAGTACTTC.

This clone was seen only a few times. The gene calls are TRBV5-4 and TRBJ2-2; 8 positions match TRBD2. V lost 2 bases and J lost 4; bases outside the gene matches: 4. The CDR3 contains 15 residues. The germline CDR1 and CDR2 sequences are SGHNT and YYREEE (reference sequence). Here the CDR3 DNA reads TGTGCCAGCAGCTTTCCGACTAGCGCCACCGGGGAGCTGTTTTTT. It specifies CASSFPTSATGELFF.

The chain has TRBV5-1 and TRBJ2-1, with D unclear. The V end was cut by 2 bases, the J end by 7 bases, with 10 bases between. Germline V gene data show CDR1 as SGHRS and CDR2 as YFSETQ. The CDR3 consists of 13 residues. The DNA for the CDR3 is TGCGCCAGCAGCTTCGAACCCACAAATGAGCAGTTCTTC. Its translation is CASSFEPTNEQFF.

This clone came up a few times. The chain carries TRBV27 and TRBJ2-1, with 10 bases identical to TRBD2. CDR1 and CDR2 (germline): MNHEY, SMNVEV (reference sequence). The CDR3 length is 16 residues. V was clipped by 6 bases and J by 4 bases; unmatched bases: 9. CDR3 nucleotides: TGTGCCAGCAGACCTCCCCTAGCGGGGGCTTACAATGAGCAGTTCTTC. Translating it yields CASRPPLAGAYNEQFF.